One and the same sample provided the 24 T cell receptor beta chains below, sequenced in a study of type 1 and type 2 diabetes patients (dated by TCRdb to about 2016). The reads were generated on an Illumina MiSeq. Genomic DNA from sorted T cell subsets was used as template for TCRbeta CDR3 amplification. The TCRbeta CDR3 region was amplified by multiplex PCR using 30 forward and 13 reverse primers. TCRdb reprocessed the public reads (quality trimming at Q25 with fastp, clone calling with MiXCR) and kept in-frame beta chains. Rows matching on CDR3 protein sequence are summarized as one entry with the most common DNA and genes. This sample is represented by about 250,000 distinct CDR3 sequences; more than 45% of them were singletons. The ten most abundant clones make up approximately 15% of the sample. The sequenced material came from peripheral blood mononuclear cells (PBMCs). These receptors originate from a man younger than 35 with type 2 diabetes.

The chain employs TRBV5-5 and TRBJ1-1, with TRBD1 matching over 10 bases. The CDR3 runs 15 residues. V lost 4 bases, J lost 1 base, and 4 bases stayed unmatched. Germline V lookup: CDR1 SGHKS, CDR2 YYEKEE (reference sequence). The CDR3 reads CASSARTGGNTEAFF. Here the CDR3 DNA reads TGTGCCAGCAGCGCCCGGACAGGGGGGAACACTGAAGCTTTCTTT. The whole variable domain, remainder taken from reference TRBV5-5 and TRBJ1-1, is DAGVTQSPTHLIKTRGQQVTLRCSPISGHKSVSWYQQVLGQGPQFIFQYYEKEERGRGNFPDRFSARQFPNYSSELNVNALLLGDSALYLCASSARTGGNTEAFFGQGTRLTVV.

This clonotype was counted at least ten times. The rearrangement joins TRBV15 to TRBJ1-2; 9 nucleotides line up with TRBD1. Per the germline V gene, CDR1 is LNHNV and CDR2 is YYDKDF (reference sequence). V shed 0 bases, J shed 7 bases, and the junction held 9 bases outside the gene matches. The CDR3 totals 16 residues. The CDR3 nucleotides are TGTGCCACCAGCAGAGATCGTAGGGGGACAGGGTCTGGCTACACCTTC. Protein product: CATSRDRRGTGSGYTF.

The gene calls are TRBV5-1 and TRBJ1-5; tentatively, D is TRBD1 (5 bases). V shed 0 bases and J shed 6 bases, with 16 bases lying between them. CDR1 and CDR2 (germline): SGHRS, YFSETQ. The CDR3 is made up of 16 amino acids. Here the CDR3 reads CASSLDGGGGGQPQHF. DNA for the CDR3: TGCGCCAGCAGCTTGGATGGGGGAGGAGGAGGTCAGCCCCAGCATTTT.

This clonotype was observed a handful of times. The chain employs TRBV20-1 and TRBJ2-7; D is ambiguous. This CDR3 is 13 amino acids long. Trimming removed 0 bases at V and 4 bases at J, with 10 bases between. Germline-derived CDR1 and CDR2 are DFQATT and SNEGSKA (reference sequence). CDR3 protein: CSARDRTLYEQYF. The CDR3 nucleotides read TGCAGTGCTAGAGATAGGACCTTGTACGAGCAGTACTTC.

V usage is TRBV7-3 and J usage is TRBJ2-5; 9 nucleotides agree with TRBD2. CDR1 and CDR2 (germline): SGHTA, FQGTGA. The CDR3 totals 15 residues. The junction had 11 bases not matched to a gene; V was cut back by 5 bases and J by 7 bases. The CDR3 DNA reads TGTGCCAGCAGCCCTCTTGGCGGGGGGGCCGGGACCCAGTACTTC. It translates to CASSPLGGGAGTQYF.

The sample holds a few counts of this clonotype. The V call is TRBV5-1, the J call TRBJ2-1; possibly TRBD2 for D (5 bases). Germline CDR1 SGHRS, CDR2 YFSETQ. V was trimmed by 3 bases and J by 5 bases, leaving 9 bases between them. This CDR3 is built from 13 residues. CDR3 coding DNA: TGCGCCAGCAGCTCGGACTGGAACAATGAGCAGTTCTTC. Encoded protein: CASSSDWNNEQFF.

This clonotype came up a few times. The chain combines TRBV7-6 with TRBJ1-4, with D tentatively TRBD1 (6 bases). V shed 5 bases and J shed 8 bases, with 18 bases lying between them. The CDR3 runs to 15 residues. Germline V gene data show CDR1 as SGHVS and CDR2 as FNYEAQ. DNA of the CDR3: TGTGCCAGCAGCACCCGACAGGTCCTCGGGGAAAAACTGTTTTTT. It encodes CASSTRQVLGEKLFF.

The chain carries TRBV12-3 or TRBV12-4 and TRBJ2-7; the D gene is possibly TRBD2 (6 bases). Trimming shortened V by 5 bases and J by 3 bases, and 11 bases separated the two germline ends. CDR3 length equals 13 residues. The CDR3 is CASSARLDYEQYF. The CDR3 coding sequence is TGTGCCAGCAGTGCGAGACTAGACTACGAGCAGTACTTC.

This clonotype was seen a handful of times. The V call is TRBV7-8, the J call TRBJ2-7; D possibly corresponds to TRBD2 (5 bases). In germline, CDR1 is SGHVS, CDR2 FQNEAQ. V was trimmed by 1 base and J by 2 bases, leaving 15 bases between them. CDR3 size: 16 residues. This CDR3 reads CASSLGPSAGPYEQYF. CDR3 coding DNA: TGTGCCAGCAGCTTAGGCCCCTCTGCGGGCCCCTACGAGCAGTACTTC. Full variable domain (remainder filled in from reference TRBV7-8 and TRBJ2-7): GAGVSQSPRYKVAKRGQDVALRCDPISGHVSLFWYQQALGQGPEFLTYFQNEAQLDKSGLPSDRFFAERPEGSVSTLKIQRTQQEDSAVYLCASSLGPSAGPYEQYFGPGTRLTVT.

This clonotype was picked up a small number of times. The chain recombines TRBV2 with TRBJ2-1; D is ambiguous. The V and J ends lost 2 bases and 5 bases respectively, with 16 bases between them. CDR3 size: 16 residues. CDR1 and CDR2 (germline): SNHLY, FYNNEI. The CDR3 spells CASSEKTSPPNNEQFF. As DNA, the CDR3 is TGTGCCAGCAGTGAAAAGACCTCGCCTCCCAACAATGAGCAGTTCTTC.

Only a few counts were recorded for this clonotype. The chain links TRBV15 to TRBJ2-3, with a possible D match to TRBD2 (5 bases). The CDR3 runs 13 residues. V was cut by 0 bases and J by 5 bases, with 6 bases left in between. Germline CDR1 reads LNHNV; CDR2 reads YYDKDF (reference sequence). The CDR3: CATSREGEDTQYF. DNA for the CDR3: TGTGCCACCAGCAGAGAGGGAGAAGATACGCAGTATTTT.

The rearrangement joins TRBV14 to TRBJ1-4; D not resolved. The V gene's germline CDR1 is SGHDN and CDR2 FVKESK. This CDR3 comprises 13 residues. V was shortened by 9 bases and J by 4 bases, with 12 bases between the two germline ends. CDR3 sequence reads: CASRGLSNEKLFF. The CDR3 bases are TGTGCCAGTAGAGGGCTGAGTAATGAAAAACTGTTTTTT.

The chain has TRBV12-3 or TRBV12-4 and TRBJ2-7; unclear D gene. The CDR3 is 12 amino acids. The germline V and J ends were trimmed by 2 bases and 5 bases, with 7 bases remaining between them. DNA for the CDR3: TGTGCCAGCAGTTTAAACTGGGACGAGCAGTACTTC. Amino acids: CASSLNWDEQYF.

This clonotype was recorded only once. The chain's CDR3 is CASSAVPSSGTQYF. The CDR3 DNA reads TGTGCCAGCAGCGCCGTTCCCAGCTCGGGGACCCAGTACTTC. The chain joins TRBV9 to TRBJ2-5; no definite D call. There are 14 residues in the CDR3. Trimming took 3 bases from V and 7 from J, leaving 16 bases between them. The germline CDR1 and CDR2 sequences are SGDLS and YYNGEE.

The chain is built from TRBV19 and TRBJ2-1, with 9 positions matching TRBD2. The trim removed 4 bases at V and 2 bases at J, leaving 9 bases unmatched. Germline values: CDR1 LNHDA, CDR2 SQIVND (reference sequence). The CDR3 consists of 17 residues. The CDR3 sequence is CASSNDRRGGTYNEQFF. In nucleotides, the CDR3 is TGTGCCAGTAGTAACGACCGGCGGGGGGGGACCTACAATGAGCAGTTCTTC.

The V and J genes are TRBV29-1 and TRBJ2-2, with 8 nucleotides matching TRBD2. Germline values: CDR1 SQVTM, CDR2 ANQGSEA. The junction had 18 bases not matched to a gene; V was cut back by 5 bases and J by 7 bases. This CDR3 has 17 amino acids. The CDR3 protein is CSVLAGPTLGTGGELFF. For the CDR3, the DNA is TGCAGCGTTTTAGCGGGACCTACCCTAGGAACGGGCGGGGAGCTGTTTTTT.

This clonotype was observed a few times. The rearrangement links TRBV20-1 to TRBJ2-6; 7 nucleotides line up with TRBD2. Germline CDR1 reads DFQATT; CDR2 reads SNEGSKA (reference sequence). The ends lost 5 bases at V and 2 bases at J; junction bases unmatched: 15. This CDR3 is built from 18 residues. CDR3 nucleotide sequence: TGCAGTGCTCGTAGTGCGGGAGTCGATTACGCTGGGGCCAACGTCCTGACTTTC. It codes for CSARSAGVDYAGANVLTF.

This clonotype was counted a few times. The gene calls are TRBV12-3 or TRBV12-4 and TRBJ2-7, with D perhaps TRBD2 (5 bases). The CDR3 is made up of 14 amino acids. V was pared by 5 bases and J by 0 bases, with 11 bases between. CDR3 nucleotide sequence: TGTGCCAGCAGTCTAAGCGGCGGCTCCTACGAGCAGTACTTC. Protein product: CASSLSGGSYEQYF.

The chain has TRBV29-1 and TRBJ1-1; no clear D gene. Trimming took 4 bases from V and 0 from J, leaving 12 bases between them. This CDR3 comprises 14 residues. From germline, CDR1 is SQVTM and CDR2 ANQGSEA. In DNA, the CDR3 is TGCAGCGTTGTGGGCATCCACATGAACACTGAAGCTTTCTTT. Its translation is CSVVGIHMNTEAFF.

This clonotype was found a few times. This rearrangement joins TRBV6-6 to TRBJ1-2, with D perhaps matching TRBD1 (5 bases). Trimming stripped 6 bases from V and 4 bases from J, with 12 bases between. The CDR3 runs to 13 residues. The germline V gene encodes CDR1 MNHNY and CDR2 SVGAGI (reference sequence). The CDR3 DNA sequence: TGTGCCAGCAGCGGACAAGGCGGCTATGGCTACACCTTC. Translated: CASSGQGGYGYTF.

The rearrangement joins TRBV7-9 to TRBJ2-7; 7 nucleotides agree with TRBD1. The CDR3 consists of 15 residues. Unmatched junction bases numbered 8, after V lost 4 bases and J lost 2 bases. Per germline, CDR1 SEHNR and CDR2 FQNEAQ (reference sequence). CDR3 in amino acids: CASSSTGFFPYEQYF. In DNA, the CDR3 is TGTGCCAGCAGCTCGACAGGGTTTTTCCCCTACGAGCAGTACTTC.

As concerns this clonotype: As the CDR3 is not closed by the conserved phenylalanine or tryptophan, this likely results from a read error. The CDR3 loop is CASSLATWGVGDYEQYL. CDR3 DNA: TGTGCCAGCAGCTTAGCGACGTGGGGCGTCGGGGATTACGAGCAGTACCTC. The chain carries TRBV7-2 and TRBJ2-7, with D possibly called TRBD1 or TRBD2 (5 bases each). This CDR3 spans 17 amino acids. Per germline, CDR1 SGHTA and CDR2 FQGNSA. V lost 0 bases and J 4 bases, leaving 19 bases between the germline ends.

The V call is TRBV19, the J call TRBJ1-1; D remains unclear. The CDR3 runs 14 residues. The V and J ends lost 0 bases and 1 base respectively, with 6 bases between them. Germline lookup yields CDR1 LNHDA and CDR2 SQIVND (reference sequence). The CDR3 here is CASSIEDQNTEAFF. CDR3 nucleotides: TGTGCCAGTAGTATAGAGGATCAGAACACTGAAGCTTTCTTT.

The chain recombines TRBV7-2 with TRBJ2-3; tentative D call: TRBD1 (7 bases). The V end lost 8 bases, the J end lost 5 bases, and 26 bases lay between the germline ends. The CDR3 extends over 17 amino acids. Germline values: CDR1 SGHTA, CDR2 FQGNSA. CDR3 nucleotides: TGTGCCAGCCAGACCACAGAGGGGGCGGGATGGCGAGATACGCAGTATTTT. It codes for CASQTTEGAGWRDTQYF.